A selection of T cell receptor beta chains follows, all from one sample in a study of OX40 agonist ivuxolimab in advanced cancers. Profiled with immunoSEQ multiplex PCR; TCRdb holds only in-frame clones, not every one. The sample has 42,000 or so clones; 80% to 90% are singletons. The sequenced sample was CD4+ or CD8+ T cells sorted from blood, obtained in a trial of the OX40 agonist ivuxolimab. These TCRs come from an adult with an advanced solid tumor such as melanoma, head and neck, liver or kidney cancer. Each CDR3 is given with its conserved first and last residue. D genes are given only for firm matches. A row's size may be missing; if present it is once, few, many or a size class.

size | D | J | V | DNA | CDR3
- | - | TRBJ1-1 | TRBV4-3 | TGCGCCAGCAGCCAAAGATCCGGGACACAAGAGGGGGAAGCTTTCTTT | CASSQRSGTQEGEAFF
- | - | TRBJ2-3 | TRBV19 | TGTGCCAGTAGTATAGTCACTCCCGATACGCAGTATTTT | CASSIVTPDTQYF
- | TRBD2 | TRBJ2-6 | TRBV29-1 | TGCAGCGTGGCGGGGGATTTTTCTGGGGCCAACGTCCTGACTTTC | CSVAGDFSGANVLTF
- | TRBD2 | TRBJ2-3 | TRBV5-1 | TGCGCCAGCAGCTTGGGTGCACTAGCGACCACAGATACGCAGTATTTT | CASSLGALATTDTQYF
- | TRBD2 | TRBJ2-1 | TRBV7-3 | TGTGCCAGCAGCTTAGCGGGGGGTTGGTACAATGAGCAGTTCTTC | CASSLAGGWYNEQFF
- | TRBD1 | TRBJ1-2 | TRBV4-1 | TGCGCCAGCAGCCAAGGAGACAGGGCGGGCTATGGCTACACCTTC | CASSQGDRAGYGYTF
- | - | TRBJ1-2 | TRBV6-5 | TGTGCCAGCAGTTACGATAGCAGGGACTATGGCTACACCTTC | CASSYDSRDYGYTF
- | - | TRBJ1-4 | TRBV5-1 | TGCGCCAGCAGCTTAGGTCAGTTAAATGAAAAACTGTTTTTT | CASSLGQLNEKLFF
- | - | TRBJ1-2 | TRBV20-1 | TGCAGTGCCCAGATAAACTATGGCTACACCTTC | CSAQINYGYTF
few | TRBD1 | TRBJ1-1 | TRBV5-4 | TGTGCCAGCAGCTTCCCGGGACAGGGGAACACTGAAGCTTTCTTT | CASSFPGQGNTEAFF
- | - | TRBJ1-4 | TRBV19 | TGTGCCAGTAGTACCAGGGGAAGTAATGAAAAACTGTTTTTT | CASSTRGSNEKLFF
medium-sized | - | TRBJ1-1 | TRBV7-9 | TGTGCCAGCAGCTTTCACTCGAACACTGAAGCTTTCTTT | CASSFHSNTEAFF
- | - | TRBJ2-2 | TRBV7-3 | TGTGCCAGCAGCTTTTCAGCTCTCGGAGGGGAGCTGTTTTTT | CASSFSALGGELFF
- | TRBD2 | TRBJ2-5 | TRBV29-1 | TGCAGCGTCAGGACTAGCGGCCAAGAGACCCAGTACTTC | CSVRTSGQETQYF
- | TRBD1 | TRBJ1-2 | TRBV6-5 | TGTGCCAGCAGTCAAACAGGGGACAGGGGCTACACCTTC | CASSQTGDRGYTF
once | TRBD1 | TRBJ2-1 | TRBV25-1 | TGTGCCAGCAGTGCTGGACAGGGGGATTGGAATGAGCAGTTCTTC | CASSAGQGDWNEQFF
- | - | TRBJ2-3 | TRBV9 | TGTGCCAGCAGCCGACAAAGGGCGATATTCACAGATACGCAGTATTTT | CASSRQRAIFTDTQYF